This T cell receptor beta chain was captured by sequencing in a study of T-cell reconstitution after alpha-beta-depleted transplantation in children (dated by TCRdb to the mid-2010s). With regard to the full study: Using TCR repertoire profiling, the study followed T-cell immune reconstitution in a quantitative way in children after TCRalphabeta/CD19-depleted allogeneic hematopoietic cell transplantation.

The germline V gene yields ENHRY for CDR1 and SYGVKD for CDR2. Reading from cysteine to phenylalanine, the CDR3 counts 15 amino acids. Only the CDR3 portion is preserved as DNA: 45 bases, with reading frame beginning at the first base. V is cut back by 6 bases and J by 0 bases, with 4 bases in the junction unmatched. The method behind the library was PCR. TCRdb lists the instrument as Illumina HiSeq 2500. Molecular barcoding was employed in the preparation of TCR libraries, with unique molecular identifiers being used to normalize TCRbeta repertoire quantification. The raw public data were reprocessed by TCRdb itself: fastp quality trimming at Q25, MiXCR clonotype calling, in-frame beta chains only. One record per CDR3 amino acid sequence lists the most common genes and DNA. Here the sample has more than 450,000 distinct CDR3 sequences; about a sixth occur a single time. 2.5% to 3.5% of the sample goes to the ten largest clones.

This clonotype was recorded a few times. Its specific antigen is unknown. The sample holds no much larger clone one base away, and base qualities are not on file. Here the sequenced sample was PBMCs from the stem cell graft donor, taken from the stem cell graft. This clonotype was obtained from a human donor who donated a stem cell graft to a child with acute lymphoblastic leukemia. The chain employs TRBV10-3 and TRBJ2-7; a stretch of 11 junction bases matches TRBD1. The bases read TGTGCCATCAGGGCCGGGACAGGGGGCTCCTACGAGCAGTACTTC. Translation gives CAIRAGTGGSYEQYF.